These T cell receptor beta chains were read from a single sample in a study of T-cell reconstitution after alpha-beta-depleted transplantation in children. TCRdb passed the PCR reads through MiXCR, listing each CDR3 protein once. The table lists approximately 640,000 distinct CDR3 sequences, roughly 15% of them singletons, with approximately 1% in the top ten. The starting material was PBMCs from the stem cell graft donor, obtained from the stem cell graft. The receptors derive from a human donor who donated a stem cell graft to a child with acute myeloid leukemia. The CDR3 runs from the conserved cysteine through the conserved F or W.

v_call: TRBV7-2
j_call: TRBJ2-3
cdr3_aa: CASSLVGRGDTQYF

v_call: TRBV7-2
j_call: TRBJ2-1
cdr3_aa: CASRDLAGSSYNEQFF

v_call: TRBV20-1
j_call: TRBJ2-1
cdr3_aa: CRVRVMDNEQFF

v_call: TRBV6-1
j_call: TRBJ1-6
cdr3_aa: CASSRGTGLDNSPLHF

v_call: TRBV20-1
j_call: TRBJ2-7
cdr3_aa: CSARWEGYEQYF

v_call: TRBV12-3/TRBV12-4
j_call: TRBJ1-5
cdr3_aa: CASSLGVHSNQPQHF

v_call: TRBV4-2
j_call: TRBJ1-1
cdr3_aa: CASSQGGMGGPEAFF

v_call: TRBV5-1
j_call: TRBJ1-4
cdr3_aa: CASSLRQSTNEKLFF

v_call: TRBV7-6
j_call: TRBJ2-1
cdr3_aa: CASSPFAKGSYNEQFF

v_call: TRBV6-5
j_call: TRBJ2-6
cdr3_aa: CASSYEGGNSGANVLTF

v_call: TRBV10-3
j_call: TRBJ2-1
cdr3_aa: CAISPGTSGHNEQFF

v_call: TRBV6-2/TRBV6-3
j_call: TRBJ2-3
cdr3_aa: CASSQGQKQYF

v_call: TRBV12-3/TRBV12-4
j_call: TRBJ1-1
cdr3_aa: CASSPPGPVFGTTEAFF

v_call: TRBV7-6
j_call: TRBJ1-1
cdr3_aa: CASSLQGGADEAFF

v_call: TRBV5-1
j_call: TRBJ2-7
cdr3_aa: CASSLVGTVPYEQYF

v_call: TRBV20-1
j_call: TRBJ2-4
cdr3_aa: CSARDRGTEDKNIQYF

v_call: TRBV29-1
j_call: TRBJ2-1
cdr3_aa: CSVGDPPPYNEQFF

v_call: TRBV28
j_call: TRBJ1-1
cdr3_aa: CASSPLVARNPGSTEAFF

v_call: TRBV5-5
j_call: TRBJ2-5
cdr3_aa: CASSLVLTGQETQYF

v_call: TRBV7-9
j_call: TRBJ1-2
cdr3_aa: CASSSGGGSYGYTF

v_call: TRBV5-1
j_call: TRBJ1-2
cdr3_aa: CASSLEAGMGYTF

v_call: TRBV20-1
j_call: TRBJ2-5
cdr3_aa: CSAPGSLAGPQGTQYF

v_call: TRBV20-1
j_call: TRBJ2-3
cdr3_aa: CSVNKQGNTDTQYF

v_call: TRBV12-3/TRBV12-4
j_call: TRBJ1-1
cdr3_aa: CASSEGGTGGTEAFF

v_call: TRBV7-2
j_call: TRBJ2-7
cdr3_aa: CASSLGRGREQYF

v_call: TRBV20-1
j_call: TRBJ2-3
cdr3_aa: CSARPDVLDRGTSTDTQYF

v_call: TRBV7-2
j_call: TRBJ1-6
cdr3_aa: CASSAQRGSGSPLHF

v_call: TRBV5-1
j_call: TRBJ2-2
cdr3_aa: CASSLPGARSGELFF